This TCR beta chain was profiled in a study of cytomegalovirus exposure and HLA in healthy donors. Vbeta (60) and Jbeta (13) primers were used in the PCR. TCRdb's table, derived via immunoSEQ multiplex PCR, lists solely in-frame clones and lacks some. This sample's table has 70,000 to 100,000 clones. The V gene lost 7 bases and the J gene lost 1 base, with 8 bases spanning the gap. CDR3 length: 14 residues. Germline CDR1 is SGHTA and CDR2 is FQGTGA. Sequencing was done on a sample of PBMCs. The chain couples TRBV7-3 to TRBJ2-6; D remains ambiguous. This TCR came from a man aged 18 to 29 in good health and CMV-seropositive. The CDR3 bases are TGTGCCAGCAAAGGAGAGTCTGGGGCCAACGTCCTGACTTTC. Residues: CASKGESGANVLTF.